One and the same sample provided the 32 T cell receptor beta chains below, sequenced in a study of T-cell memory formation after mild COVID-19. TCRdb analysed the 5' RACE reads with MiXCR anew, one entry per CDR3 protein. The profile covers about 340,000 distinct CDR3 sequences, with around 21% appearing a single time and about an eighth taken by the ten largest. Specimen: PBMCs or a T cell subset sorted from them (not recorded which). These receptors originate from an adult woman who had mild COVID-19 (a few samples of this study predate the infection). Cell type and time point are not known.

The J gene is TRBJ1-2, the V gene TRBV6-6; unclear D gene. Germline-derived CDR1 and CDR2 are MNHNY and SVGAGI (reference sequence). V lost 6 bases to trimming and J lost 3 bases, with 5 bases between them. The CDR3 is 11 residues long. This CDR3 reads CASRVDYGYTF. The CDR3 bases are TGTGCCAGCAGGGTGGACTATGGCTACACCTTC.

The genes are TRBV15 and TRBJ1-4, with D uncertain. Per the germline V gene, CDR1 is LNHNV and CDR2 is YYDKDF (reference sequence). This CDR3 is 17 amino acids long. V was clipped by 0 bases and J by 0 bases, with 11 bases between them. In DNA, the CDR3 is TGTGCCACCAGCAGAGAAGGTTATGTTGCAACTAATGAAAAACTGTTTTTT. Amino acid sequence: CATSREGYVATNEKLFF.

This clonotype has a handful of counts. The chain uses TRBV20-1 and TRBJ2-7; maybe TRBD2 (6 bases). In germline, CDR1 is DFQATT, CDR2 SNEGSKA (reference sequence). V lost 6 bases to trimming and J lost 6 bases, with 18 bases between them. The CDR3 sequence is 13 residues long. The CDR3 DNA reads as TGCAGTGCCACCCGGGAGTCCGTTATCGAGCAGTACTTC. It encodes CSATRESVIEQYF.

The chain carries TRBV3-1 and TRBJ2-3; 10 nucleotides align to TRBD2. The germline V gene encodes CDR1 LGHDT and CDR2 YNNKEL (reference sequence). The V gene end was trimmed by 0 bases and the J gene end by 4 bases; junction bases not matched to a gene: 7. The CDR3 contains 17 residues. This chain's CDR3 is CASSQDPSGGLADTQYF. CDR3 nucleotides: TGTGCCAGCAGCCAAGATCCTAGCGGGGGTCTCGCAGATACGCAGTATTTT.

As to this clonotype: A single base separates this from a much larger clone, so it may be a read error. The gene calls are TRBV4-2 and TRBJ2-1, with unresolved D. From germline, CDR1 is LGHNA and CDR2 YNFKEQ. The length of the CDR3 is 15 residues. CDR3 nucleotides: TGTGCCAGCAGCCTAACTCGCCAGGCCCACAATGAGGAGTTCTTC. Translation: CASSLTRQAHNEEFF.

This clonotype showed up many times. The chain carries TRBV12-3 or TRBV12-4 and TRBJ2-3, with D maybe TRBD2 (6 bases). Trimming removed 2 bases from V and 3 bases from J, with 18 bases in between. The CDR3 extends over 17 amino acids. CDR3 bases: TGTGCCAGCAGTTTAAGTCTCGGACGGGGGTTTACAGATACGCAGTATTTT. This gives the protein CASSLSLGRGFTDTQYF.

The chain is built from TRBV5-1 and TRBJ2-5; 11 bases map to TRBD2. The germline gives CDR1 SGHRS, CDR2 YFSETQ. The CDR3 has 15 amino acids. The V gene end was trimmed by 2 bases and the J gene end by 2 bases; junction bases not matched to a gene: 2. For the CDR3, the DNA is TGCGCCAGCAGCTTCGCTAGCGGGGGGCAAGAGACCCAGTACTTC. Its protein is CASSFASGGQETQYF. Full variable domain (missing parts from reference TRBV5-1 and TRBJ2-5): KAGVTQTPRYLIKTRGQQVTLSCSPISGHRSVSWYQQTPGQGLQFLFEYFSETQRNKGNFPGRFSGRQFSNSRSEMNVSTLELGDSALYLCASSFASGGQETQYFGPGTRLLVL.

This clonotype appeared many times. The rearrangement uses TRBV7-3 and TRBJ2-7, with TRBD2 matching over 7 bases. CDR3 length: 13 residues. Germline V CDR1 and CDR2: SGHTA, FQGTGA. V dropped 0 bases and J dropped 4; count of bases not matched to a gene: 0. CDR3 sequence reads: CASSLTSGYEQYF. The DNA of the CDR3 is TGTGCCAGCAGCTTAACTAGCGGGTACGAGCAGTACTTC. Based on the CDR3 plus reference TRBV7-3 and TRBJ2-7, the full variable domain is GAGVSQTPSNKVTEKGKYVELRCDPISGHTALYWYRQSLGQGPEFLIYFQGTGAADDSGLPNDRFFAVRPEGSVSTLKIQRTERGDSAVYLCASSLTSGYEQYFGPGTRLTVT.

The chain has TRBV5-1 and TRBJ1-2; no clear D gene. V lost 1 base, J lost 8 bases, and 12 bases lay in between. The CDR3 is 13 residues long. CDR1 is SGHRS, CDR2 YFSETQ, per germline. This CDR3 is CASSLLGPKGYTF. In DNA form, the CDR3 reads TGCGCCAGCAGCTTGTTAGGCCCAAAGGGCTACACCTTC.

The chain recombines TRBV5-1 with TRBJ2-1, with D perhaps matching TRBD1 or TRBD2 (5 bases each). CDR1 and CDR2 (germline): SGHRS, YFSETQ. With 0 bases removed from V and 7 bases from J, the gap between germline ends came to 11 bases. This CDR3 has 14 residues. CDR3 region: CASSLAHEGNEQFF. CDR3 nucleotide sequence: TGCGCCAGCAGCTTGGCCCACGAGGGGAATGAGCAGTTCTTC.

The chain is built from TRBV12-3 or TRBV12-4 and TRBJ2-7; tentative D call: TRBD2 (6 bases). The CDR3 has 17 amino acids. Between the trimmed V and J ends, which lost 3 bases and 2 bases, there was a span of 20 bases. This CDR3 reads CASSFRGRTKVPYEQYF. The DNA of the CDR3 is TGTGCCAGCAGTTTCCGGGGGAGGACCAAGGTCCCCTACGAGCAGTACTTC.

Only a few counts were recorded for this clonotype. The chain links TRBV6-5 to TRBJ1-2; a weak D match, TRBD1 (5 bases). The V gene lost 11 bases and the J gene lost 8 bases, with 18 bases spanning the gap. This CDR3 comprises 12 residues. Germline-derived CDR1 and CDR2 are MNHEY and SVGAGI. In DNA form, the CDR3 reads TGTGCCGCCAAAGAGACGGGACGGGGCTACACCTTC. Amino acids: CAAKETGRGYTF.

V and J are TRBV7-9 and TRBJ2-7, with TRBD1 identical over 9 bases. Germline V lookup: CDR1 SEHNR, CDR2 FQNEAQ (reference sequence). V shed 4 bases and J 1 base; nucleotides not matched to a gene: 14. The CDR3 is 18 residues long. CDR3 in DNA: TGTGCCAGCAGCTCGGAACCGGGACAGGGCCGGGGGTCCTACGAGCAGTACTTC. Residues: CASSSEPGQGRGSYEQYF.

The CDR3 reads CAWTGTIDTQYF. CDR3 DNA: TGTGCCTGGACTGGGACAATAGATACGCAGTATTTT. The rearrangement uses TRBV30 and TRBJ2-3, with a weak D call TRBD1 (6 bases). There are 12 residues in the CDR3. Germline CDR1 is GTSNPN and CDR2 is SVGIG (reference sequence). V was cut by 4 bases and J by 5 bases, with 10 bases left in between.

In its sample, this clonotype was seen a few times. The chain combines TRBV2 with TRBJ2-1; D unclear. The V gene's germline CDR1 is SNHLY and CDR2 FYNNEI. Between the trimmed V and J ends, which lost 3 bases and 5 bases, there was a span of 11 bases. CDR3 length: 14 residues. CDR3 region: CASSEAGPDNEQFF. The DNA for the CDR3 is TGTGCCAGCAGTGAGGCAGGCCCTGACAATGAGCAGTTCTTC.

This clonotype was detected once. The chain combines TRBV29-1 with TRBJ2-5, with D unresolved. V lost 1 base to trimming and J lost 5 bases, with 14 bases between them. The CDR3 loop spans 14 amino acids. Germline CDR1 and CDR2: SQVTM and ANQGSEA. The DNA for the CDR3 is TGCAGCGTTGAAGGATCGGGTTTGGGGGAGACCCAGTACTTC. Amino acid sequence: CSVEGSGLGETQYF.

The sample holds a few counts of this clonotype. The chain links TRBV5-6 to TRBJ2-3; 13 bases are a match to TRBD2. The V segment lost 7 bases and the J segment 4 bases; nucleotides outside the gene matches: 3. The CDR3 consists of 14 residues. CDR1 is SGHDT and CDR2 is YYEEEE in the germline V gene. The CDR3 sequence is CASRTSGRADTQYF. CDR3 bases: TGTGCCAGCCGGACTAGCGGGAGAGCAGATACGCAGTATTTT.

This clonotype was seen only a few times. The chain joins TRBV6-2 or TRBV6-3 to TRBJ2-3; 13 bases fit TRBD2. The V gene's germline CDR1 is MNHEY and CDR2 SVGEGT. V dropped 6 bases and J dropped 1; count of bases not matched to a gene: 10. This CDR3 comprises 18 residues. As DNA, the CDR3 is TGTGCCAGCAGCCCGGGACTAGCGGGATGGGGTGGCACAGATACGCAGTATTTT. Amino acids: CASSPGLAGWGGTDTQYF.

This sequence joins TRBV5-8 and TRBJ1-2; no clear D. Trimming removed 0 bases from V and 4 bases from J, with 16 bases in between. Germline CDR1 reads SGHTS; CDR2 reads YDEGEE. The CDR3 is 16 residues long. Here the CDR3 reads CASSLAGVGTIYGYTF. DNA for the CDR3: TGTGCCAGCAGCTTGGCCGGGGTGGGAACCATCTATGGCTACACCTTC.

This clonotype showed up many times. One end of the junction does not line up with germline, which may come from a read error. J is TRBJ2-3 and V is TRBV20-1; D is tentatively TRBD1 or TRBD2 (5 bases each). Germline values: CDR1 DFQATT, CDR2 SNEGSKA (reference sequence). The CDR3 covers 11 residues. The CDR3 loop is CSARDLGPPIF. The CDR3 DNA sequence: TGCAGTGCTAGAGATCTGGGACCCCCAATATTT.

J is TRBJ2-2 and V is TRBV11-2, with unresolved D. Germline V gives CDR1 SGHAT, CDR2 FQNNGV. V gave up 6 bases and J gave up 4 bases, with 3 bases separating them. CDR3 length: 11 residues. The CDR3 spells CASRVTGELFF. The CDR3, as DNA: TGTGCCAGCAGGGTCACCGGGGAGCTGTTTTTT.

This clonotype was counted only a few times. This rearrangement joins TRBV6-2 or TRBV6-3 to TRBJ2-7, with TRBD2 as a possible D gene (6 bases). There are 14 residues in the CDR3. V gave up 2 bases and J gave up 3 bases, with 11 bases separating them. CDR1 and CDR2 (germline): MNHEY, SVGEGT. The CDR3 spells CASSYDAGIYEQYF. The CDR3 coding sequence is TGTGCCAGCAGTTACGATGCGGGAATCTACGAGCAGTACTTC.

As DNA, the CDR3 is TGCGCCAGCAGCTCTACCAGGGGGCGAGGTAATGAGCAGTTCTTC. Encoded protein: CASSSTRGRGNEQFF. The chain carries TRBV5-1 and TRBJ2-1; 8 bases agree with TRBD1. The V gene end was trimmed by 3 bases and the J gene end by 7 bases; junction bases not matched to a gene: 9. The CDR3 totals 15 residues. The V gene's germline CDR1 is SGHRS and CDR2 YFSETQ.

This clonotype was detected a few times. The chain joins TRBV9 to TRBJ2-7; 7 positions agree with TRBD2. This CDR3 has 16 amino acids. V was pared by 0 bases and J by 5 bases, with 11 bases of the junction left unmatched. From germline, CDR1 is SGDLS and CDR2 YYNGEE. CDR3 loop: CASSVGVTGGPHEQYF. The CDR3 bases are TGTGCCAGCAGCGTAGGAGTAACGGGGGGACCCCACGAGCAGTACTTC.

The rearrangement uses TRBV7-2 and TRBJ2-1; no firm D call. This CDR3 is 15 amino acids long. Germline CDR1 and CDR2: SGHTA and FQGNSA. Trimming took 0 bases from V and 7 from J, leaving 13 bases between them. As DNA, the CDR3 is TGTGCCAGCAGCTTAGCGACGGCTAGTGGGAATGAGCAGTTCTTC. Its protein product is CASSLATASGNEQFF.

The chain links TRBV9 to TRBJ2-3; weak D call: TRBD2 (5 bases). V was clipped by 5 bases and J by 3 bases, with 19 bases between them. Germline-derived CDR1 and CDR2 are SGDLS and YYNGEE. This CDR3 is built from 16 residues. The CDR3 nucleotides are TGTGCCAGCAGTGAAGAGGGCCAGAGAGGGACAGATACGCAGTATTTT. This encodes CASSEEGQRGTDTQYF.

This sequence joins TRBV3-1 and TRBJ2-3, with 7 bases matching TRBD1. Looked up from germline, CDR1 is LGHDT and CDR2 is YNNKEL (reference sequence). The junction had 6 bases not matched to a gene; V was cut back by 1 base and J by 5 bases. This CDR3 contains 15 residues. The CDR3 here is CASSQGNRGGDTQYF. CDR3 coding DNA: TGTGCCAGCAGCCAAGGGAACAGGGGCGGAGATACGCAGTATTTT.

The chain links TRBV6-2 or TRBV6-3 to TRBJ1-1; D possibly corresponds to TRBD1 (5 bases). The CDR3 has 14 amino acids. Trimming left V 7 bases short and J 1 base short, with 13 bases between. The V gene's germline CDR1 is MNHEY and CDR2 SVGEGT. Here the CDR3 reads CASNHDSPNTEAFF. CDR3 coding DNA: TGTGCCAGCAACCATGACAGCCCGAACACTGAAGCTTTCTTT.

This clonotype was counted a few times. This chain connects TRBV4-1 to TRBJ2-7, with 8 bases fitting TRBD1. This CDR3 is 14 amino acids long. V lost 2 bases to trimming and J lost 3 bases; unmatched junction nucleotides: 3. The germline V gene has CDR1 MGHRA and CDR2 YSYEKL. CDR3 DNA: TGCGCCAGCAGCCAATCGGACAGGGTCTACGAGCAGTACTTC. It yields the protein CASSQSDRVYEQYF.

On this clonotype itself: One end of the junction is discordant with germline, which a read error may explain. This chain links TRBV5-1 with TRBJ2-1; 7 nucleotides align to TRBD2. Germline CDR1 reads SGHRS; CDR2 reads YFSETQ. This CDR3 spans 15 amino acids. CDR3 DNA: TGCGCCAGCAGCTTTATGACTAGCTCCAACAATGAGCAGTTCTTC. Translation: CASSFMTSSNNEQFF.

V gene TRBV2 combines with J gene TRBJ2-3, with 9 nucleotides matching TRBD2. The CDR3 has 17 amino acids. The ends lost 4 bases at V and 3 bases at J; junction bases unmatched: 11. Germline CDR1 reads SNHLY; CDR2 reads FYNNEI. CDR3 amino acids: CASSAQASGVLTDTQYF. CDR3 sequence (DNA): TGTGCCAGCAGTGCCCAGGCTAGCGGGGTATTAACAGATACGCAGTATTTT.

This clonotype was counted between two and nine times. The V call is TRBV27, the J call TRBJ1-1; D gene unclear. The germline gives CDR1 MNHEY, CDR2 SMNVEV (reference sequence). With 5 bases removed from V and 6 bases from J, the gap between germline ends came to 19 bases. This CDR3 spans 15 amino acids. The CDR3 DNA reads as TGTGCCAGCAGTCCGAGTCGTCTGCGCACTTCTGAAGCTTTCTTT. Its translation: CASSPSRLRTSEAFF.